The T cell receptor beta chain under discussion was sequenced for a study of cytomegalovirus exposure and HLA in healthy donors. This clone turned up a few times. Its target is unknown. 60 Vbeta and 13 Jbeta primers were used in PCR. The method was immunoSEQ multiplex PCR; TCRdb's version includes in-frame clones alone and lacks a portion of them. The sample lists 130,000 or so clones, nearly 80% occurring once. The J segment lost 4 bases and the V segment lost 5 bases, leaving 9 bases of the junction unmatched. The CDR3 is 15 amino acids. Looked up from germline, CDR1 is KGHSH and CDR2 is LQKENI. Study findings and constraints: The authors later linked a missense DCLRE1C variant to TCR beta V- and J-gene trimming.

The chain is built from TRBV18 and TRBJ2-3; 7 nucleotides match TRBD2. The source is a woman in her 40s in good health and CMV-seronegative. Sequenced material: PBMCs. In DNA, the CDR3 is TGTGCCAGCTCATTTTCCGCGGGAGTCCCAGATACGCAGTATTTT. Amino acids: CASSFSAGVPDTQYF. Full variable domain (remainder filled in from reference TRBV18 and TRBJ2-3): NAGVMQNPRHLVRRRGQEARLRCSPMKGHSHVYWYRQLPEEGLKFMVYLQKENIIDESGMPKERFSAEFPKEGPSILRIQQVVRGDSAAYFCASSFSAGVPDTQYFGPGTRLTVL.